This TCR beta chain was identified during a study of blood T cell repertoires in COVID-19. Across the study: Researchers got acute and convalescent COVID-19 samples from the United States, Italy and Spain.

Enrolled through a virtual design, the participants were between 18 and 89 years of age and came from approximately 25 US areas. Self-reported history from a screening survey and questionnaire set each donor's cohort. With V trimmed by 3 bases and J by 6 bases, 8 bases remained unmatched. CDR3 length equals 14 residues. Germline values: CDR1 SGDLS, CDR2 YYNGEE. Using immunoSEQ multiplex PCR, the repertoire was profiled, and TCRdb retains in-frame clones only, with some absent. The sample has roughly 250,000 clones; around 86% are singletons. The origin of this receptor is a woman aged 40 to 50 with acute COVID-19. The rearrangement uses TRBV9 and TRBJ2-7; 8 nucleotides align to TRBD2. The sequenced sample was PBMCs or T cells enriched from blood (not recorded which). This CDR3 is CASSAGGESAEQYF. CDR3 DNA sequence: TGTGCCAGCAGCGCCGGGGGGGAGTCAGCCGAGCAGTACTTC.